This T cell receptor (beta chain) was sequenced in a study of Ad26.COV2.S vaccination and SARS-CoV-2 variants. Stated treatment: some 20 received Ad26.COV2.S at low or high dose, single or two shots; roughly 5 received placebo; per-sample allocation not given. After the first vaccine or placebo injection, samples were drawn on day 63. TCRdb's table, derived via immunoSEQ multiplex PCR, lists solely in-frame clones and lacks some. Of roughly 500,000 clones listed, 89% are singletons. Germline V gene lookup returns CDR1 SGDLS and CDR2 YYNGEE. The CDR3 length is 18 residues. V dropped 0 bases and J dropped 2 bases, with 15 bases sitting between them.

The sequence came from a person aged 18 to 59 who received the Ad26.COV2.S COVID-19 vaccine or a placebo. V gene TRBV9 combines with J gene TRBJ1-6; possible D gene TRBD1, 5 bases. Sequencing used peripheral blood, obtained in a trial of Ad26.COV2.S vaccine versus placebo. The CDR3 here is CASSVARDGLAYNSPLHF. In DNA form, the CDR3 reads TGTGCCAGCAGCGTAGCGAGGGACGGATTGGCCTATAATTCACCCCTCCACTTT.